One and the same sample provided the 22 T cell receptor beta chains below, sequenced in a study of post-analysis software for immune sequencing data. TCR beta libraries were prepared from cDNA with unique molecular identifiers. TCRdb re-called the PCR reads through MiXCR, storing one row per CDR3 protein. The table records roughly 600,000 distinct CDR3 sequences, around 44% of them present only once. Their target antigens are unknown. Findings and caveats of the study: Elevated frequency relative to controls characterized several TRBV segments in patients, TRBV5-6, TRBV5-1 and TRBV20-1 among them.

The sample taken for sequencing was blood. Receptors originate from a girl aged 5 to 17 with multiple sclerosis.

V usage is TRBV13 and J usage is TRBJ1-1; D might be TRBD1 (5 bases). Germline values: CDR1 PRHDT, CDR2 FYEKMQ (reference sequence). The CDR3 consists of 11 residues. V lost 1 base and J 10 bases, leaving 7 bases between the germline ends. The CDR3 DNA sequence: TGTGCCAGCAGCTTAGACGGGGGAGCTTTCTTT. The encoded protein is CASSLDGGAFF. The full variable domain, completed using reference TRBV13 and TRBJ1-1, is AAGVIQSPRHLIKEKRETATLKCYPIPRHDTVYWYQQGPGQDPQFLISFYEKMQSDKGSIPDRFSAQQFSDYHSELNMSSLELGDSALYFCASSLDGGAFFGQGTRLTVV.

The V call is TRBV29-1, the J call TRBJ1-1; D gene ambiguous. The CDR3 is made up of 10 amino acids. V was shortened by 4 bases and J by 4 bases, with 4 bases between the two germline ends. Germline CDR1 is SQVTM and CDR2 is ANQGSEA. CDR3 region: CSVAPTEAFF. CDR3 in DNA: TGCAGCGTTGCCCCCACTGAAGCTTTCTTT.

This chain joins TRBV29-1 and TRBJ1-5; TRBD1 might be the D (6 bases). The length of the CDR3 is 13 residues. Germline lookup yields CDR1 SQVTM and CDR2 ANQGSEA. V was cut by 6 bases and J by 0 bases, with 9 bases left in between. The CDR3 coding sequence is TGCAGCGTCGGGGACAATAGCAATCAGCCCCAGCATTTT. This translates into CSVGDNSNQPQHF.

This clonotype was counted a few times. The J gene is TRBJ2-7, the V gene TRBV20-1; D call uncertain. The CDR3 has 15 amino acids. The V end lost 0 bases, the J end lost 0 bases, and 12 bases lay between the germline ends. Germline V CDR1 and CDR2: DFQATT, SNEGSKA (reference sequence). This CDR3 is CSARDPLLNSYEQYF. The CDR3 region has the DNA TGCAGTGCTAGAGACCCACTCTTGAACTCCTACGAGCAGTACTTC.

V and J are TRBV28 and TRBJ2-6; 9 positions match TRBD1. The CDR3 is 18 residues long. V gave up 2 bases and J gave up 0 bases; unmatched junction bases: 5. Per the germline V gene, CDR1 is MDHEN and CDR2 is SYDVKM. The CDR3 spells CASSLRTGAYSGANVLTF. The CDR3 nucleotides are TGTGCCAGCAGTTTACGGACAGGGGCTTACTCTGGGGCCAACGTCCTGACTTTC.

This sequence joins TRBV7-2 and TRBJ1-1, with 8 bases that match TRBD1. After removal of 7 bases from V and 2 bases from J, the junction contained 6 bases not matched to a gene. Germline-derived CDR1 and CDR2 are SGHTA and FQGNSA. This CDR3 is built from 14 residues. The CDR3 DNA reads TGTGCCAGCATCATTGACAGGGGTAACACTGAAGCTTTCTTT. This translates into CASIIDRGNTEAFF.

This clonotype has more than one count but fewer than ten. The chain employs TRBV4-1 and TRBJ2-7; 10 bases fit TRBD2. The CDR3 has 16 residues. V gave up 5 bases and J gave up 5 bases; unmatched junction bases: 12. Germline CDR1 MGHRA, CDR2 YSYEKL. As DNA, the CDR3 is TGCGCCAGCAGCGTGGAATTCAGCGGGAGGGACGACGAGCAGTACTTC. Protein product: CASSVEFSGRDDEQYF.

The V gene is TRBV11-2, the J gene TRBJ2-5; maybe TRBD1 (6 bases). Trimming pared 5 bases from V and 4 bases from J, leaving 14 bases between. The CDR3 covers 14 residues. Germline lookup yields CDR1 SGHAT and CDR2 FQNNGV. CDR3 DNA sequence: TGTGCCAGCAGCATGCCAGGGGCGGGAGAGACCCAGTACTTC. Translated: CASSMPGAGETQYF. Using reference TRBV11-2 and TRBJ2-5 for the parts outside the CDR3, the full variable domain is EAGVAQSPRYKIIEKRQSVAFWCNPISGHATLYWYQQILGQGPKLLIQFQNNGVVDDSQLPKDRFSAERLKGVDSTLKIQPAKLEDSAVYLCASSMPGAGETQYFGPGTRLLVL.

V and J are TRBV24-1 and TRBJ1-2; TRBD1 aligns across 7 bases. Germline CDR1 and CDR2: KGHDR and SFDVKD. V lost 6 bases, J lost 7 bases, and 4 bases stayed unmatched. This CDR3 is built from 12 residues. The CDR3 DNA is TGTGCCACCAGTCTGACAGGGTTTGGCTACACCTTC. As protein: CATSLTGFGYTF.

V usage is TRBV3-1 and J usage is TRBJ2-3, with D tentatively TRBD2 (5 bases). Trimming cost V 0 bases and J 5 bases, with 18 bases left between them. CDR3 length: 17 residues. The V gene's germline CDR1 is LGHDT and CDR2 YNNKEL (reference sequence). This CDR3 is CASSQDSAVPSKDTQYF. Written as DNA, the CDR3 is TGTGCCAGCAGCCAAGATAGCGCGGTCCCTAGTAAAGATACGCAGTATTTT.

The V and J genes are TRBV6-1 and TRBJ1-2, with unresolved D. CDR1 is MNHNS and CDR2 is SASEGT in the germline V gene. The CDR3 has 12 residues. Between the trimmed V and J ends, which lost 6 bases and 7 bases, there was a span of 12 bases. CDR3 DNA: TGTGCCAGCAGATCCCGAGGTGGTGGCTACACCTTC. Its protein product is CASRSRGGGYTF.

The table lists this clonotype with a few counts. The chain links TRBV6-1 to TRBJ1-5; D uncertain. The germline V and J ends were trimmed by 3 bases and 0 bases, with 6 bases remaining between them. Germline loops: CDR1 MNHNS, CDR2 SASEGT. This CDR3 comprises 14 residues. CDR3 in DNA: TGTGCCAGCAGTGACAGTGTTAGCAATCAGCCCCAGCATTTT. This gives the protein CASSDSVSNQPQHF.

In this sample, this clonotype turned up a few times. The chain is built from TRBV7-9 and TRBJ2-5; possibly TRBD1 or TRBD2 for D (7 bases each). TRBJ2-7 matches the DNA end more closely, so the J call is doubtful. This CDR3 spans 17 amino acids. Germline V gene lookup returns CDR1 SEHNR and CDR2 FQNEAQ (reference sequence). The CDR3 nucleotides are TGTGCCAGCAGCTTAGCCACCTCGCAGGGGGGGCGCTACGAGCAGTACTTC. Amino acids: CASSLATSQGGRYEQYF.

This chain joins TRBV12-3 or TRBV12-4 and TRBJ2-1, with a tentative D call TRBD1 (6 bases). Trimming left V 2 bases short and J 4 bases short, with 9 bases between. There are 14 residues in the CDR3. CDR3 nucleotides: TGTGCCAGCAGTTTAATCAGGGGATACAATGAGCAGTTCTTC. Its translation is CASSLIRGYNEQFF.

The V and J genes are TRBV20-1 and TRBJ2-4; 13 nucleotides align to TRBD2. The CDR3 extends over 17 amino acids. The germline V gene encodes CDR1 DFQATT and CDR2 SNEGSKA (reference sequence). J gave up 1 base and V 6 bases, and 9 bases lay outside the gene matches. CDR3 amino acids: CSASTSGRIGAKNIQYF. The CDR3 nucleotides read TGCAGTGCCTCGACTAGCGGGAGGATTGGGGCCAAAAACATTCAGTACTTC.

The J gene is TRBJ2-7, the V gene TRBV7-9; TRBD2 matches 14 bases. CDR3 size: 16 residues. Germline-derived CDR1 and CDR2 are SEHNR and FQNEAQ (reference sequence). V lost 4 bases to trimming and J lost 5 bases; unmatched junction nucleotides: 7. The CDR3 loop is CASSSLTSGRAHEQYF. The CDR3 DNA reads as TGTGCCAGCAGCTCCTTGACTAGCGGGAGGGCCCACGAGCAGTACTTC.

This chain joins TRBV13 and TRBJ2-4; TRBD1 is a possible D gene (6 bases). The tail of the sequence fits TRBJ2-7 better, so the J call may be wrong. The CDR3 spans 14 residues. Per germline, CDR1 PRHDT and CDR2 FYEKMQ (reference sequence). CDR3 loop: CASSSEGDAYEQYF. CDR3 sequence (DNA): TGTGCCAGCAGTTCAGAGGGGGATGCTTACGAGCAGTACTTC.

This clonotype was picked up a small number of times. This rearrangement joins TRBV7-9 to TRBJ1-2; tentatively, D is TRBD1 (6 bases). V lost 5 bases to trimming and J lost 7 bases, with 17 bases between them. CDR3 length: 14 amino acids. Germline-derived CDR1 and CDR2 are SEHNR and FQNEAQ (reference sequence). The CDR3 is CASSPGQRRPGYTF. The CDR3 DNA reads TGTGCCAGCAGCCCAGGACAGAGACGACCTGGCTACACCTTC.

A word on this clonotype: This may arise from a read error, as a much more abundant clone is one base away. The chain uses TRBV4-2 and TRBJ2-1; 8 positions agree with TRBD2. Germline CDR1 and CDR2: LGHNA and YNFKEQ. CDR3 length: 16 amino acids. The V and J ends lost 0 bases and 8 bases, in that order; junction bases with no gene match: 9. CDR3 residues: CASSQEPAGELDEQFF. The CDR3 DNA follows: TGTGCCAGCAGCCAAGAGCCAGCGGGAGAGTTAGATGAGCAGTTCTTC.

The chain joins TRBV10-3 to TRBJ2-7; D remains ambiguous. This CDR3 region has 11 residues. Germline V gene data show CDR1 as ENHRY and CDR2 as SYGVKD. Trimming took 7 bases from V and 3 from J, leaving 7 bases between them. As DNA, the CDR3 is TGTGCCATCAAGAGAGTCTACGAGCAGTACTTC. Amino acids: CAIKRVYEQYF.

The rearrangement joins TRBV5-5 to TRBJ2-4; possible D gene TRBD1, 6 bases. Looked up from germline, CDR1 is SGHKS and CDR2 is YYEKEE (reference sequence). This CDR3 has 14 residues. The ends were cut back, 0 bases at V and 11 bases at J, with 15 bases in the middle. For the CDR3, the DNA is TGTGCCAGCAGCTTGGAAGGGGGAGTAGGGCTTCAGTACTTC. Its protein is CASSLEGGVGLQYF.

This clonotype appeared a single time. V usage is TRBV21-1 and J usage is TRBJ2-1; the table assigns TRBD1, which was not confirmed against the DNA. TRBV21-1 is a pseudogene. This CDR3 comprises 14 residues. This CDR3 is CASNARMGYGEQFF. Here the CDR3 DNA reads TGTGCCAGCAACGCCCGGATGGGGTACGGTGAGCAGTTCTTC.